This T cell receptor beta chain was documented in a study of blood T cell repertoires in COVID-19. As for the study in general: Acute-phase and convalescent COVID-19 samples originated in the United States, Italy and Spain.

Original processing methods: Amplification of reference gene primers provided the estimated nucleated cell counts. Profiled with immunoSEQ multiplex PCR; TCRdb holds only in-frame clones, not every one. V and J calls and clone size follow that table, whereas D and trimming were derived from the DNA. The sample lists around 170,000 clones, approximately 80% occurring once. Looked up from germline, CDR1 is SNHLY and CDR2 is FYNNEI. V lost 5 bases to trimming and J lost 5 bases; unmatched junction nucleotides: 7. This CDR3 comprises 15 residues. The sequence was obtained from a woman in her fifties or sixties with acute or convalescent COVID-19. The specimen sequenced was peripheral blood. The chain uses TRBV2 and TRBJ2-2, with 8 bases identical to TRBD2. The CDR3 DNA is TGTGCCAGCAGTTCAAGCGGGGGCACTACCGGGGAGCTGTTTTTT. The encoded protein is CASSSSGGTTGELFF.